The 17 T cell receptor beta chains given below trace back to one sample, sequenced in a study of T cell repertoires in cytomegalovirus infection. TCRdb re-analysed the reads in MiXCR, keeping a single row per CDR3 protein. The sample lists 700,000 to 900,000 distinct CDR3 sequences, roughly 28% seen once, with approximately 14% in the top ten. Their specific antigens are unknown. The specimen was cultured CD8+ T cells from PBMCs, collected from culture after CMV antigen stimulation. Receptors originate from a human donor in good health (CMV status not recorded). Some clones in this sample may be carry-over from other donors' samples.

This clonotype was seen ten or more times. The rearrangement links TRBV4-3 to TRBJ2-7; D may be TRBD2 (6 bases). Germline CDR1 and CDR2: LGHNA and YSLEER. The CDR3 sequence is 15 residues long. V gave up 3 bases and J gave up 2 bases, with 14 bases separating them. The CDR3 protein is CASSQVWDSTYEQYV. Here the CDR3 DNA reads TGCGCCAGCAGCCAGGTGTGGGACTCAACCTACGAGCAGTACGTC.

This sequence joins TRBV14 and TRBJ1-2, with 7 bases identical to TRBD1. In germline, CDR1 is SGHDN, CDR2 FVKESK. The CDR3 consists of 16 residues. V lost 4 bases to trimming and J lost 4 bases; unmatched junction nucleotides: 12. Here the CDR3 reads CASSLKKITGVYGYTF. The CDR3 coding sequence is TGTGCCAGCAGCCTCAAGAAAATCACAGGGGTCTATGGCTACACCTTC. Filled out from reference TRBV14 and TRBJ1-2, the complete variable domain reads EAGVTQFPSHSVIEKGQTVTLRCDPISGHDNLYWYRRVMGKEIKFLLHFVKESKQDESGMPNNRFLAERTGGTYSTLKVQPAELEDSGVYFCASSLKKITGVYGYTFGSGTRLTVV.

In this sample, this clonotype turned up a few times. The chain joins TRBV7-2 to TRBJ2-7; possibly TRBD1 for D (6 bases). Per germline, CDR1 SGHTA and CDR2 FQGNSA. The CDR3 has 15 amino acids. The V and J ends lost 6 bases and 0 bases respectively, with 15 bases between them. Written as DNA, the CDR3 is TGTGCCAGCAGTTCACAGGGTATGACCTCCTACGAGCAGTACTTC. Translating it yields CASSSQGMTSYEQYF.

The genes are TRBV7-3 and TRBJ2-3; 13 bases align to TRBD2. In germline, CDR1 is SGHTA, CDR2 FQGTGA. Trimming at V came to 4 bases and at J to 3 bases, leaving 7 bases not matched to a gene. The CDR3 has 17 residues. CDR3 sequence (DNA): TGTGCCAGCAGCTCCCTACTAGCGGGGGGGCCGACAGATACGCAGTATTTT. Protein: CASSSLLAGGPTDTQYF.

The chain has TRBV28 and TRBJ2-3; possibly TRBD2 for D (5 bases). Germline V CDR1 and CDR2: MDHEN, SYDVKM. There are 15 residues in the CDR3. The V end lost 3 bases, the J end lost 3 bases, and 13 bases lay between the germline ends. DNA for the CDR3: TGTGCCAGCAGTTTCCGGACGGGGAGAACAGATACGCAGTATTTT. It specifies CASSFRTGRTDTQYF.

This clonotype was recorded many times. The chain carries TRBV6-5 and TRBJ2-5, with D possibly being TRBD1 or TRBD2 (7 bases each). The V gene's germline CDR1 is MNHEY and CDR2 SVGAGI. V dropped 2 bases and J dropped 3 bases, with 19 bases sitting between them. The CDR3 is 17 residues long. This chain's CDR3 is CASSYLPAQGGEETQYF. The CDR3 nucleotides read TGTGCCAGCAGTTACCTCCCTGCCCAGGGGGGGGAAGAGACCCAGTACTTC.

The genes are TRBV6-2 or TRBV6-3 and TRBJ2-2; possibly TRBD1 for D (6 bases). Germline V CDR1 and CDR2: MNHEY, SVGEGT. There are 16 residues in the CDR3. With 0 bases removed from V and 2 bases from J, the gap between germline ends came to 10 bases. DNA for the CDR3: TGTGCCAGCAGTTACTCGACAGGCTTAAACACCGGGGAGCTGTTTTTT. It codes for CASSYSTGLNTGELFF.

This clonotype came up many times. The rearrangement joins TRBV19 to TRBJ2-7; possibly TRBD1 for D (5 bases). CDR3 length: 14 residues. V lost 8 bases, J lost 3 bases, and 17 bases lay in between. Germline CDR1 and CDR2: LNHDA and SQIVND (reference sequence). Written as DNA, the CDR3 is TGTGCCAGTGGCCGGCAGGGAACAAACTACGAGCAGTACTTC. This codes for CASGRQGTNYEQYF.

The chain links TRBV19 to TRBJ2-1; 7 nucleotides align to TRBD1. The CDR3 is 16 amino acids. V gave up 7 bases and J gave up 2 bases; unmatched junction bases: 11. In germline, CDR1 is LNHDA, CDR2 SQIVND (reference sequence). The CDR3 here is CASKKQGLNPYNEQFF. CDR3 bases: TGTGCCAGTAAGAAACAGGGGCTAAATCCCTACAATGAGCAGTTCTTC.

The chain combines TRBV7-9 with TRBJ2-7; D is possibly TRBD1 or TRBD2 (5 bases each). The CDR3 spans 12 residues. Trimming left V 5 bases short and J 6 bases short, with 11 bases between. CDR1 and CDR2 (germline): SEHNR, FQNEAQ (reference sequence). The CDR3 here is CASSRDHPEQYF. CDR3 sequence (DNA): TGTGCCAGCAGCCGGGACCACCCCGAGCAGTACTTC.

This clonotype appeared a single time. This chain joins TRBV9 and TRBJ2-4; perhaps D is TRBD1 or TRBD2 (8 bases each). Germline lookup yields CDR1 SGDLS and CDR2 YYNGEE. Trimming stripped 0 bases from V and 8 bases from J, with 18 bases between. This CDR3 comprises 16 residues. The CDR3 spells CASSVGQGAGGDIQYF. DNA for the CDR3: TGTGCCAGCAGCGTAGGTCAGGGGGCCGGGGGGGACATTCAGTACTTC.

This clonotype appeared a few times. The chain joins TRBV6-6 to TRBJ2-7; D is unclear. The length of the CDR3 is 13 residues. Germline V gives CDR1 MNHNY, CDR2 SVGAGI (reference sequence). Deletions cut 6 bases from V and 4 bases from J, with 13 bases between. This CDR3 is CASSPGSMYEQYV. The CDR3, as DNA: TGTGCCAGCAGCCCCGGGTCGATGTACGAGCAGTACGTC.

At least ten counts were recorded for this clonotype. The CDR3 protein is CASSLEVRPSNQPQHF. CDR3 DNA: TGTGCCAGCAGCTTAGAGGTCAGACCCAGCAATCAGCCCCAGCATTTT. The chain has TRBV7-2 and TRBJ1-5; D unresolved. The CDR3 is made up of 16 amino acids. Germline CDR1 SGHTA, CDR2 FQGNSA. With 1 base removed from V and 1 base from J, the gap between germline ends came to 11 bases.

The chain uses TRBV6-1 and TRBJ1-1; TRBD1 agrees at 9 bases. Losses at the gene ends were 2 bases for V and 0 bases for J; bases not matched to a gene: 7. The CDR3 consists of 17 residues. The germline V gene has CDR1 MNHNS and CDR2 SASEGT. CDR3 amino acids: CASSEPPYRGLNTEAFF. The DNA for the CDR3 is TGTGCCAGCAGTGAACCGCCCTACAGGGGGCTGAACACTGAAGCTTTCTTT.

This clonotype occurred a few times. This rearrangement joins TRBV6-5 to TRBJ2-3; 12 bases match TRBD2. The J segment lost 4 bases and the V segment lost 0 bases, leaving 11 bases of the junction unmatched. The length of the CDR3 is 19 residues. Germline CDR1 and CDR2: MNHEY and SVGAGI. CDR3 sequence (DNA): TGTGCCAGCAGTTACTCGACGGCTAGCGGGGGGGCGCGGGCAGATACGCAGTATTTT. This gives the protein CASSYSTASGGARADTQYF.

This chain connects TRBV7-2 to TRBJ2-1; 7 positions agree with TRBD2. Germline trimming cut 0 bases from V and 0 bases from J; bases unmatched to any gene: 5. Germline CDR1 SGHTA, CDR2 FQGNSA. The CDR3 extends over 17 amino acids. In DNA form, the CDR3 reads TGTGCCAGCAGCTTAGCGCGGGGGTGGAGCTCCTACAATGAGCAGTTCTTC. This translates into CASSLARGWSSYNEQFF.

V and J are TRBV27 and TRBJ2-5, with 9 bases lining up with TRBD1. The CDR3 is 14 residues long. Germline V gene sequence: CDR1 MNHEY, CDR2 SMNVEV (reference sequence). Germline trimming cut 8 bases from V and 5 bases from J; bases unmatched to any gene: 9. CDR3 loop: CASGWTGEFETQYF. The CDR3 DNA reads TGTGCCAGCGGATGGACAGGGGAGTTTGAGACCCAGTACTTC.